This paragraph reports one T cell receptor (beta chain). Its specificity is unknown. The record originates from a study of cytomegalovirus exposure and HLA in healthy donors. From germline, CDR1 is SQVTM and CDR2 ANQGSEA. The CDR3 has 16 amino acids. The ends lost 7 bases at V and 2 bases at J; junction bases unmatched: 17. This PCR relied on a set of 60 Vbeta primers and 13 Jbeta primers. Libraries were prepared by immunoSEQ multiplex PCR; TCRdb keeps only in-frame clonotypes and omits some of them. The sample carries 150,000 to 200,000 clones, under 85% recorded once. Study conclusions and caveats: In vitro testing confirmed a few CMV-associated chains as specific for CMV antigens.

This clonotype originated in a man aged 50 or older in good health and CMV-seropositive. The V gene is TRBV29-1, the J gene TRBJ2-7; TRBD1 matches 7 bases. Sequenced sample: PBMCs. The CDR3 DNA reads TGCAGCGCGGCATTGACCACCGGGACAGTCACCTACGAGCAGTACTTC. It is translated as CSAALTTGTVTYEQYF.